Below are 10 T cell receptor beta chains sequenced from a single sample in a study of cytomegalovirus exposure and HLA in healthy donors. The PCR contained 60 Vbeta and 13 Jbeta primers. Only in-frame clones appear in the TCRdb table, and some are missing; sequencing was by immunoSEQ multiplex PCR. The repertoire holds about 140,000 clones, with 75% as singletons. Sequencing was performed on PBMCs. Source of these receptors: a man in his forties in good health and CMV-seronegative.

V gene TRBV7-2 combines with J gene TRBJ1-1; D not resolved. V was cut by 1 base and J by 8 bases, with 11 bases left in between. In germline, CDR1 is SGHTA, CDR2 FQGNSA. The length of the CDR3 is 13 residues. The CDR3 region is CASSLVLGNEAFF. In DNA form, the CDR3 reads TGTGCCAGCAGCTTAGTACTAGGTAACGAAGCTTTCTTT.

The gene calls are TRBV11-2 and TRBJ2-2; a possible D gene is TRBD2 (6 bases). There are 17 residues in the CDR3. CDR1 is SGHAT, CDR2 FQNNGV, per germline. Trimming removed 0 bases from V and 4 bases from J, with 15 bases in between. The CDR3 bases are TGTGCCAGCAGCTTAGATCAATGGGGGGAGAGCACCGGGGAGCTGTTTTTT. This codes for CASSLDQWGESTGELFF. The full variable domain, completed using reference TRBV11-2 and TRBJ2-2, is EAGVAQSPRYKIIEKRQSVAFWCNPISGHATLYWYQQILGQGPKLLIQFQNNGVVDDSQLPKDRFSAERLKGVDSTLKIQPAKLEDSAVYLCASSLDQWGESTGELFFGEGSRLTVL.

The chain carries TRBV7-2 and TRBJ1-2, with a possible D match to TRBD1 (5 bases). Trimming stripped 2 bases from V and 5 bases from J, with 15 bases between. The CDR3 runs to 15 residues. The germline V gene encodes CDR1 SGHTA and CDR2 FQGNSA. This CDR3 reads CASSLMEGQGYGYTF. Here the CDR3 DNA reads TGTGCCAGCAGCTTAATGGAGGGGCAGGGATATGGCTACACCTTC.

This clone was detected a few times. This rearrangement joins TRBV27 to TRBJ2-7; D is unclear. CDR3 size: 13 residues. Germline values: CDR1 MNHEY, CDR2 SMNVEV (reference sequence). Trimming took 6 bases from V and 0 from J, leaving 9 bases between them. This CDR3 is CASRSGSSYEQYF. The CDR3 DNA reads as TGTGCCAGCAGGTCGGGTAGCTCCTACGAGCAGTACTTC.

On this clone: The final CDR3 position lacks the conserved phenylalanine or tryptophan, pointing to a likely read error. The V and J genes are TRBV25-1 and TRBJ2-2; D possibly corresponds to TRBD1 (8 bases). The germline V and J ends were trimmed by 7 bases and 6 bases, with 18 bases remaining between them. Germline CDR1 reads MGHDK; CDR2 reads SYGVNS. The CDR3 consists of 15 residues. CDR3 bases: TGTGCCAGCAAGACAGGGGCGGGGAGGGCCGGGGAGCTGTTTGTT. This sequence encodes CASKTGAGRAGELFV.

This sequence joins TRBV7-9 and TRBJ2-5; TRBD1 aligns across 7 bases. With the DNA end fitting TRBJ2-7 better, the J assignment may be wrong. This CDR3 region has 15 residues. Germline V gives CDR1 SEHNR, CDR2 FQNEAQ (reference sequence). CDR3 bases: TGTGCCAGCAGCCCTGGACAGGCCAGCTCCTACGAGCAGTACTTC. As protein: CASSPGQASSYEQYF.

In DNA form, the CDR3 reads TGTGCCACCAGCCTAGAACAAGAGACCCAGTACTTC. Protein: CATSLEQETQYF. V is TRBV15 and J is TRBJ2-5, with D hard to call. Germline lookup yields CDR1 LNHNV and CDR2 YYDKDF (reference sequence). The V end lost 5 bases, the J end lost 2 bases, and 6 bases lay between the germline ends. CDR3 length: 12 amino acids. The full variable domain, completed using reference TRBV15 and TRBJ2-5, is DAMVIQNPRYQVTQFGKPVTLSCSQTLNHNVMYWYQQKSSQAPKLLFHYYDKDFNNEADTPDNFQSRRPNTSFCFLDIRSPGLGDTAMYLCATSLEQETQYFGPGTRLLVL.

In its sample, this clone was seen a few times. The chain uses TRBV6-5 and TRBJ1-2; 12 nucleotides agree with TRBD1. Trimming at V came to 4 bases and at J to 8 bases, leaving 8 bases not matched to a gene. The CDR3 has 15 amino acids. Germline values: CDR1 MNHEY, CDR2 SVGAGI. Here the CDR3 DNA reads TGTGCCAGCAGTTTCAGGGACAGGGGGCTGGGGGGCTACACCTTC. This gives the protein CASSFRDRGLGGYTF.

This clone was seen a few times. The rearrangement joins TRBV5-4 to TRBJ1-1, with a tentative D call TRBD1 (6 bases). CDR1 and CDR2 from the germline V gene are SGHNT and YYREEE (reference sequence). The CDR3 spans 14 residues. V was pared by 2 bases and J by 2 bases, with 10 bases between. DNA of the CDR3: TGTGCCAGCAGCTTTGGACAGTTTAACACTGAAGCTTTCTTT. Amino acid sequence: CASSFGQFNTEAFF.

CDR3 in DNA: TGTGCCAGCAGCTCTAGAGGGACAGCCCTGCGTGGCGACGAGCAGTACTTC. Protein sequence: CASSSRGTALRGDEQYF. V and J are TRBV7-8 and TRBJ2-7; 7 bases fit TRBD1. CDR3 length equals 17 residues. Trimming cost V 4 bases and J 5 bases; bases outside gene matches: 17. CDR1 SGHVS and CDR2 FQNEAQ come from the germline V gene.